The subject of this entry is one TCR beta chain. This clonotype was counted at least ten times. Its antigen is not yet known. No much larger clone exists at a distance of one base, and base qualities are not known. TCR beta CDR3 regions were amplified from RNA transcripts for repertoire sequencing. The first round of RT-PCR was done with HTBI primers and the Qiagen OneStep RT-PCR kit, and was followed by a second round of multiplex PCR, then size selection and purification. The libraries underwent paired-end sequencing with 100 bp reads on an Illumina HiSeq2000. The original methods were these. SOAPnuke was used for read processing, and reads with adapters, uncalled bases, a mean Phred below 15, or no exact constant-primer or identifier match were discarded. High-quality paired reads were merged with COPE v1.2.5. Unique nucleotide sequences were defined as clonotypes and aligned to IMGT TRB V, D and J references using MiTCR v1.1. Analysis was restricted to V-J combinations with a frequency above 0.0001, which covered just over 98% of repertoires. For each V-J combination, a TCR clonal expansion and chaos score was defined as F50 clonal expansion divided by the chaos observed in the TCRdist matrix. Welch's t-statistics and random forest were used to narrow the features down to roughly twelve V-J combinations, which were then fed into a naive Bayes classifier. The Morisita-Horn index was used to measure how similar the thyroid and blood repertoires were. Using fastp at Q25 and MiXCR, TCRdb reprocessed the public reads and kept productive beta chains. Each CDR3 protein appears once, grouped with its most common genes and DNA. None of the V and J calls come from the authors' own analysis; TCRdb made them. The sample table shows some 360,000 distinct CDR3 sequences, and approximately 18% are seen once. Together, the top ten hold 2.4% of the sample.

Hyperthyroidism was considered stable if no progression to ophthalmopathy occurred within 18 months of follow-up. Patients with hyperthyroidism were aged 18 to 65 years, had been newly diagnosed, and had a disease duration of less than 2 months. Patients were excluded if they had other autoimmune diseases, uncontrolled infections, pregnancy or lactation. Diagnosis relied on clinical symptoms, serum thyroxine, TRAb, thyroid ultrasound and orbital computed tomography. Ficoll-Paque density gradient centrifugation was used to isolate PBMCs from approximately 10 ml of fresh peripheral blood. Total RNA was extracted with Trizol reagent and quality-checked on an Agilent 2100 Bioanalyzer. The data were taken from a study of Graves' ophthalmopathy and Graves' hyperthyroidism (dated by TCRdb to 2016 to 2019). Broadly, across the study: Peripheral blood was collected at initial diagnosis, before any treatment. In total, some 140 blood samples were TCR-sequenced: approximately 40 ophthalmopathy, over 70 hyperthyroidism and about 17 hyperthyroidism-to-ophthalmopathy patients. An independent validation cohort was composed of 18 hyperthyroidism patients and about 17 patients who later progressed from hyperthyroidism to ophthalmopathy. The study used TCR beta repertoire signatures to distinguish Graves' ophthalmopathy from Graves' hyperthyroidism and to predict progression to ophthalmopathy. A discovery set of 90 to 100 patients (43 ophthalmopathy, about 55 stable hyperthyroidism) was enrolled to explore V-J signatures distinguishing ophthalmopathy from hyperthyroidism. Following sample collection, hyperthyroidism patients were given methimazole at a starting dose of 30 mg daily, and ophthalmopathy patients were given high-dose intravenous methylprednisolone. In 6 or 7 hyperthyroidism patients, T-cell repertoires of thyroid tissue and blood were compared.

From the germline V gene, CDR1 is MNHEY and CDR2 is SVGEGT. The CDR3 covers 16 residues, taking in both the cysteine and the phenylalanine. The retained sequence is limited to the CDR3, 48 bases, with the frame set at the first base. V was cut back by 0 bases and J by 0 bases, leaving a gap of 12 bases between them. Broader findings and caveats from the paper: No statistical method was used to set the sample size in advance, and the investigators knew which group each participant was assigned to. In cross-validation, the 13-signature model distinguished ophthalmopathy from stable hyperthyroidism with about 87% sensitivity and 81.08% specificity, and in the test set the corresponding values were roughly 80% and 76%. In validation, the model predicted ophthalmopathy progression with over 60% sensitivity and approximately 75% specificity; more than ten predicted patients were CT-confirmed with GO in a median of 6.5 months. Most expanded thyroid clonotypes with frequency above 0.001 were also detected in blood, suggesting blood repertoires may reflect the thyroid immune response.

Here the chain combines TRBV6-2 or TRBV6-3 and TRBJ2-7, and possibly TRBD2, on 6 matching bases. Sequenced material: peripheral blood. This TCR came from an adult woman with stable Graves' hyperthyroidism. Read as DNA, the sequence is TGTGCCAGCAGTTACTCGCGGGACTCCCTCTCCTACGAGCAGTACTTC. Protein translation: CASSYSRDSLSYEQYF.